This record looks at one TCR beta chain sequence and its context. Its antigen is undetermined. The CDR3 is made up of 12 amino acids. Per germline, CDR1 SNHLY and CDR2 FYNNEI. PCR primers comprised 60 Vbeta and 13 Jbeta primers. Repertoires were generated with immunoSEQ multiplex PCR, while TCRdb's copy carries only in-frame clones and drops some. Of 120,000 to 150,000 clones in the sample, roughly three quarters were seen once. These data belong to a study of cytomegalovirus exposure and HLA in healthy donors. General study results and limits: Some V segments could not be told apart, so they were left out, TRBV6-2 and TRBV6-3 among them.

The rearrangement joins TRBV2 to TRBJ2-5; TRBD1 aligns across 8 bases. Matching the DNA end better, TRBJ2-7 makes the J call doubtful. The sequenced material came from PBMCs. The receptor was derived from a young man in good health and CMV-seronegative. The CDR3 protein is CASKDRVYEQYF. For the CDR3, the DNA is TGTGCCAGCAAGGACAGGGTCTACGAGCAGTACTTC.